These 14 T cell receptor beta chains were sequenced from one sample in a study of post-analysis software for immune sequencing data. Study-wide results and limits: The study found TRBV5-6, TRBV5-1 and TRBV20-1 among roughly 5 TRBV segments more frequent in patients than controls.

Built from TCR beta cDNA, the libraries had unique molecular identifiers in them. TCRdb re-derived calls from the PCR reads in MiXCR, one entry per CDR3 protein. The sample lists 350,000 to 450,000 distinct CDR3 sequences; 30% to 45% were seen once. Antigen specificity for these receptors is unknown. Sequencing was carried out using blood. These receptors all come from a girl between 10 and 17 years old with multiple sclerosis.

CDR3 protein: CASSFGESGELFF. In nucleotides, the CDR3 is TGTGCCAGCAGTTTCGGGGAATCCGGGGAGCTGTTTTTT. V usage is TRBV12-3 or TRBV12-4 and J usage is TRBJ2-2, with TRBD2 as a possible D gene (5 bases). The V end lost 3 bases, the J end lost 6 bases, and 8 bases lay between the germline ends. The CDR3 loop spans 13 amino acids.

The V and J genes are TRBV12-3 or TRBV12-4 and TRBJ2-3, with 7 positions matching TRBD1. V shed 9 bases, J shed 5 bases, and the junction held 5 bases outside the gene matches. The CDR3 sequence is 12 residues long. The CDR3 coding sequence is TGTGCCAGTCAAAACAGGGGAGATACGCAGTATTTT. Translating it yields CASQNRGDTQYF.

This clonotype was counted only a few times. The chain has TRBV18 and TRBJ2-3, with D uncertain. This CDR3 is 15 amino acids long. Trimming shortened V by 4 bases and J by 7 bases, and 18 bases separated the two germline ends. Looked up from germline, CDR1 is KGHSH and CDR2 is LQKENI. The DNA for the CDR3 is TGTGCCAGCTCACTTGGAGAGGCGGAGCAGAATACGCAGTATTTT. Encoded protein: CASSLGEAEQNTQYF.

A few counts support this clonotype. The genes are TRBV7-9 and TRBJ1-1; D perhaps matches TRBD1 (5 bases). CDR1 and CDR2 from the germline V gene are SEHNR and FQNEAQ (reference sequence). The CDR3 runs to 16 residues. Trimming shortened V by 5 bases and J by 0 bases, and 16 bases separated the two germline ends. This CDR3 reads CASSPMAQGMNTEAFF. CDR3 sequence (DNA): TGTGCCAGCAGCCCGATGGCCCAGGGAATGAACACTGAAGCTTTCTTT.

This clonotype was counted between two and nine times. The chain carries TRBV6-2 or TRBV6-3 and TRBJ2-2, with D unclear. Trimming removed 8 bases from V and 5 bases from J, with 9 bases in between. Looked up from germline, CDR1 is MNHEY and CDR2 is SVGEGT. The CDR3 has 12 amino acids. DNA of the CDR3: TGTGCCAGCCGCCTCTATACCGGGGAGCTGTTTTTT. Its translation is CASRLYTGELFF.

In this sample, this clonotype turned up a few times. This CDR3 is CASSFPTIYEQYF. DNA of the CDR3: TGTGCCAGCAGCTTCCCCACCATCTACGAGCAGTACTTC. V usage is TRBV7-3 and J usage is TRBJ2-7; D call uncertain. Trimming removed 3 bases from V and 3 bases from J, with 9 bases in between. Per germline, CDR1 SGHTA and CDR2 FQGTGA. The CDR3 spans 13 residues.

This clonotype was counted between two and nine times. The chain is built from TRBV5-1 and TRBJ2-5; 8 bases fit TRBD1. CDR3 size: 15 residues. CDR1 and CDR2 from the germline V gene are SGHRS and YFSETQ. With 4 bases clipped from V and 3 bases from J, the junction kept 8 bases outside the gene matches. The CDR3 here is CASSPLTGAEETQYF. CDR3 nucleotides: TGCGCCAGCAGCCCTCTGACAGGGGCCGAAGAGACCCAGTACTTC.

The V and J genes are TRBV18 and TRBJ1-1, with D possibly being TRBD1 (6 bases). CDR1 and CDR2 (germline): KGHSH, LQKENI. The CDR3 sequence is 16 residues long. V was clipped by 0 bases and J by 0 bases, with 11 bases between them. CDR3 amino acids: CASSPPSRQVNTEAFF. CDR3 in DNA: TGTGCCAGCTCACCACCCAGTCGACAGGTGAACACTGAAGCTTTCTTT.

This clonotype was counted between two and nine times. Written as DNA, the CDR3 is TGTGCCAGCAGCCTCACCTACCGCCTCGAGCAGTACTTC. It codes for CASSLTYRLEQYF. The rearrangement joins TRBV7-2 to TRBJ2-7; D is unclear. Between the trimmed V and J ends, which lost 5 bases and 6 bases, there was a span of 14 bases. This CDR3 is built from 13 residues. The germline gives CDR1 SGHTA, CDR2 FQGNSA.

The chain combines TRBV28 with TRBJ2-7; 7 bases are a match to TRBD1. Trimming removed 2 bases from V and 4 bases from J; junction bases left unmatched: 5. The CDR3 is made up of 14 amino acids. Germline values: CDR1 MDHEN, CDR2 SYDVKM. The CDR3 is CASSLAGTVYEQYF. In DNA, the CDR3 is TGTGCCAGCAGTTTAGCCGGGACAGTATACGAGCAGTACTTC.

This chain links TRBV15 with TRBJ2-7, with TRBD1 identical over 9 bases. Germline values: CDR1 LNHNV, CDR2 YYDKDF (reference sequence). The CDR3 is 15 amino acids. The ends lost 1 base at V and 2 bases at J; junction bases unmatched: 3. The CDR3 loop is CATSRGTGATYEQYF. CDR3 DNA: TGTGCCACCAGCAGAGGGACAGGGGCTACCTACGAGCAGTACTTC.

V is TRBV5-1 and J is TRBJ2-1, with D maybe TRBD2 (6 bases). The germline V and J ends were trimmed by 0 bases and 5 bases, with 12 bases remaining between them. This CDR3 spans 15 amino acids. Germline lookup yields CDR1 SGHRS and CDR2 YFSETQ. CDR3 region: CASSLVVGGNNEQFF. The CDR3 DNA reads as TGCGCCAGCAGCTTGGTAGTCGGGGGAAACAATGAGCAGTTCTTC.

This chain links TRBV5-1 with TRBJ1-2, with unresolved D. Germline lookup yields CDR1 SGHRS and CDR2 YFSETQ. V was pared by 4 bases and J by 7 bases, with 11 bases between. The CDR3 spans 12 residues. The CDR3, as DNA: TGCGCCAGCAGCCCAACATGGACTGGCTACACCTTC. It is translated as CASSPTWTGYTF.

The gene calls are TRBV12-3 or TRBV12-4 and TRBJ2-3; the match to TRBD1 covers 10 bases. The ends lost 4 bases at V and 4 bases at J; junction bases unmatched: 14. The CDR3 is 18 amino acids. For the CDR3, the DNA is TGTGCCAGCAGTTGGCTCTCACTATCCGGGACAGGGGCAGATACGCAGTATTTT. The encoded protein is CASSWLSLSGTGADTQYF.